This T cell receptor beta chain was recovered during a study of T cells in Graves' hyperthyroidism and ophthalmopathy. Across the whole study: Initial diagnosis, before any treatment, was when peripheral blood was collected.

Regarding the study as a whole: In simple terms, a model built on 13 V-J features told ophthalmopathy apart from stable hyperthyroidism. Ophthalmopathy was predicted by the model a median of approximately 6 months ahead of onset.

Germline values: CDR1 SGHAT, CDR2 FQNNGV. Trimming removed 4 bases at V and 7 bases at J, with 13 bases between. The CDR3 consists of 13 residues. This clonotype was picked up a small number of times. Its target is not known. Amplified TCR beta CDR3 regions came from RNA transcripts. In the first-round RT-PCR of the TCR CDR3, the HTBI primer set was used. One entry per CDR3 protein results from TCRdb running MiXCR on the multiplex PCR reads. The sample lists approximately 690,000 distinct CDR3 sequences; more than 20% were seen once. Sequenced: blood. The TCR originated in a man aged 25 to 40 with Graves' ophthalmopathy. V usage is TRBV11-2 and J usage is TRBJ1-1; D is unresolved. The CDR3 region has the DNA TGTGCCAGCAGCTCTCGGACGGGAAATGAAGCTTTCTTT. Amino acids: CASSSRTGNEAFF.